The 5 T cell receptor beta chains listed next were all sequenced from one sample in a study of T cell clonality in common variable immunodeficiency. Study-level results: Common variable immunodeficiency TCR beta sequences reportedly had fewer deletions and N-nucleotide insertions.

This table comes from immunoSEQ multiplex PCR, and its TCRdb copy is limited to in-frame clones, with some not included. This set yields roughly 30,000 clones and no singletons; the top ten hold 3.2%. These TCRs' antigens remain unknown. Sequencing was done on a sample of peripheral blood mononuclear cells. The origin of the receptors is a human donor with common variable immunodeficiency.

To note about this clone: The read falls 3 residues short of the CDR3 end, and the missing part is taken from the germline J gene. V usage is TRBV7-9 and J usage is TRBJ1-1, with D perhaps TRBD1 (5 bases). This CDR3 has 13 residues. Germline-derived CDR1 and CDR2 are SEHNR and FQNEAQ (reference sequence). The covered CDR3 bases are TGTGCCAGCAGCTATCTTGGCTTGACAGCA. As protein: CASSYLGLTA. In full, the CDR3 is CASSYLGLTAAFF. The full variable domain, completed using reference TRBV7-9 and TRBJ1-1, is DTGVSQNPRHKITKRGQNVTFRCDPISEHNRLYWYRQTLGQGPEFLTYFQNEAQLEKSRLLSDRFSAERPKGSFSTLEIQRTEQGDSAMYLCASSYLGLTAAFFGQGTRLTVV.

This clone was seen repeatedly, ten times or more. The read terminates 3 residues ahead of where the CDR3 ends, so the germline J gene completes it. The V and J genes are TRBV20-1 and TRBJ2-3; D perhaps matches TRBD1 (5 bases). Germline V lookup: CDR1 DFQATT, CDR2 SNEGSKA (reference sequence). V was cut by 1 base and J by 7 bases, with 12 bases left in between. This CDR3 has 13 residues. The DNA read from the CDR3 is TGCAGTGCTAGAGGTCCCAGGGTGAATACG. It codes for CSARGPRVNT. The complete CDR3 sequence is CSARGPRVNTQYF.

This clone was detected only a few times. The read halts 3 residues ahead of the CDR3 end, with the missing end drawn from the germline J gene. The V and J genes are TRBV30 and TRBJ2-5, with TRBD2 matching 8 bases. The CDR3 contains 16 residues. Looked up from germline, CDR1 is GTSNPN and CDR2 is SVGIG (reference sequence). The trim removed 0 bases at V and 1 base at J, leaving 7 bases unmatched. CDR3 sequence reads: CAWSVHLAGSQETQYF. Incomplete CDR3 DNA: TGTGCCTGGAGTGTACACCTAGCGGGTAGCCAAGAGACC.

In this sample, this clone turned up a few times. With the read ending 3 residues before the CDR3 end, the germline J gene is used to fill in that end. The genes are TRBV7-9 and TRBJ2-1; D gene ambiguous. V was clipped by 2 bases and J by 9 bases, with 17 bases between them. CDR3 length: 15 amino acids. Germline CDR1 SEHNR, CDR2 FQNEAQ (reference sequence). CDR3 DNA, as far as it was read: TGTGCCAGCAGCTTACTTAGTTTTGGTAAGGGTGAG. It encodes CASSLLSFGKGE. The entire CDR3 is CASSLLSFGKGEQFF.

This clone was seen many times. The read gets to within 3 residues of the CDR3 end, and the germline J gene fills in the rest. This chain links TRBV6-2 or TRBV6-3 with TRBJ2-5; D is perhaps TRBD1 (5 bases). The germline V gene has CDR1 MNHEY and CDR2 SVGEGT. The V end lost 6 bases, the J end lost 5 bases, and 19 bases lay between the germline ends. This CDR3 contains 15 residues. The CDR3 region is CASRRTQGSFETQYF. The CDR3 bases that were read are TGTGCCAGCAGAAGAACCCAGGGATCCTTCGAGACC.